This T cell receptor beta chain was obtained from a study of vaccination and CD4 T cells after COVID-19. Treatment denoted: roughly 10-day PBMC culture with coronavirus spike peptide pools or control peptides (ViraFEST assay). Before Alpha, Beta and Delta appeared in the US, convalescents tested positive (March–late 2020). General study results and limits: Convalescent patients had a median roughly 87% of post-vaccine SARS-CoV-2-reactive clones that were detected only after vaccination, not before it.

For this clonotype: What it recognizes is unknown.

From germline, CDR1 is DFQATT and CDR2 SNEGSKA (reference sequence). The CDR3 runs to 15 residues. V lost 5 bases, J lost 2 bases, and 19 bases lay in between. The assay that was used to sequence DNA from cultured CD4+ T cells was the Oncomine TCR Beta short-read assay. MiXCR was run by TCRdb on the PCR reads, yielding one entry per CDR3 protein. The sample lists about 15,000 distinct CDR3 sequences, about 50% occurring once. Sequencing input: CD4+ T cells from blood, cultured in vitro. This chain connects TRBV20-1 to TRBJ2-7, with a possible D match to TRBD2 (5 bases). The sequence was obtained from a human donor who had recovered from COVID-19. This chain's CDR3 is CSASNTGEITYEQYF. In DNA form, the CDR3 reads TGCAGTGCTTCAAATACCGGGGAGATCACCTACGAGCAGTACTTC.